These 15 T cell receptor beta chains were all obtained from the same sample, sequenced in a study of T-cell reconstitution after alpha-beta-depleted transplantation in children listed by TCRdb under 2016. Libraries were constructed by PCR. The sequencing machine was an Illumina HiSeq 2500. Molecular barcoding was employed in the preparation of TCR libraries, with unique molecular identifiers being used to normalize TCRbeta repertoire quantification. TCRdb passed the public sequencing reads through fastp at Q25 and MiXCR, retaining productive beta sequences. Rows matching on CDR3 protein sequence are summarized as one entry with the most common DNA and genes. The sample table contains more than 200,000 distinct CDR3 sequences; only one count was recorded for about 25% of them. The biggest ten clones account for over 2.5% of the sample. Explained via the paper, the treatment or condition label denotes: allogeneic hematopoietic cell transplantation with graft depleted of TCRalphabeta T cells and CD19 B cells.

The source was PBMCs, collected before TCRalphabeta/CD19-depleted stem cell transplant. Receptors were obtained from a girl aged 2-10 years with Fanconi anemia, due to receive a stem cell transplant.

The chain joins TRBV29-1 to TRBJ2-2, with no clear D. The germline gives CDR1 SQVTM, CDR2 ANQGSEA. The V end was cut by 0 bases, the J end by 6 bases, with 8 bases between. The CDR3 runs to 13 residues. CDR3: CSVEEDVPGELFF. CDR3 coding DNA: TGCAGCGTTGAAGAGGATGTCCCCGGGGAGCTGTTTTTT.

This chain joins TRBV29-1 and TRBJ2-7; TRBD1 agrees at 7 bases. V was clipped by 6 bases and J by 4 bases; unmatched bases: 9. The CDR3 runs to 13 residues. The V gene's germline CDR1 is SQVTM and CDR2 ANQGSEA. The CDR3, as DNA: TGCAGCGTCGTGACAGGGTTGAGTTACGAGCAGTACTTC. Protein product: CSVVTGLSYEQYF.

The V gene is TRBV18, the J gene TRBJ2-3; D unclear. CDR3 length: 14 residues. The germline V gene encodes CDR1 KGHSH and CDR2 LQKENI. The ends were cut back, 3 bases at V and 1 base at J, with 8 bases in the middle. The CDR3 sequence: CASSPLVGTDTQYF. DNA of the CDR3: TGTGCCAGCTCACCGTTAGTGGGCACAGATACGCAGTATTTT.

The chain couples TRBV7-9 to TRBJ2-7; 11 nucleotides line up with TRBD2. The CDR3 extends over 17 amino acids. J was trimmed by 0 bases and V by 5 bases; bases with no gene match: 9. CDR1 and CDR2 from the germline V gene are SEHNR and FQNEAQ (reference sequence). CDR3 loop: CASSRPGTSGYSYEQYF. In DNA form, the CDR3 reads TGTGCCAGCAGCCGACCAGGGACTAGCGGATACTCCTACGAGCAGTACTTC.

The table lists this clonotype with many counts. The CDR3 DNA reads as TGTGCCAGCAGCTTATACAGGGCTCTGGAGACCCAGTACTTC. Residues: CASSLYRALETQYF. V gene TRBV7-2 combines with J gene TRBJ2-5; D perhaps matches TRBD1 (6 bases). This CDR3 comprises 14 residues. V lost 2 bases to trimming and J lost 5 bases, with 12 bases between them. The V gene's germline CDR1 is SGHTA and CDR2 FQGNSA.

The sample holds a few counts of this clonotype. The CDR3: CASYPSEIPGGTDTQYF. The CDR3 nucleotides are TGCGCCAGCTACCCCTCCGAGATCCCAGGGGGCACAGATACGCAGTATTTT. The rearrangement links TRBV5-1 to TRBJ2-3, with D perhaps matching TRBD1 (6 bases). This CDR3 comprises 17 residues. The germline V and J ends were trimmed by 7 bases and 1 base, with 22 bases remaining between them. Germline V gene sequence: CDR1 SGHRS, CDR2 YFSETQ.

The chain combines TRBV27 with TRBJ2-7, with 9 bases identical to TRBD2. CDR1 MNHEY and CDR2 SMNVEV come from the germline V gene (reference sequence). V was pared by 3 bases and J by 0 bases, with 6 bases of the junction left unmatched. This CDR3 has 16 amino acids. CDR3 sequence (DNA): TGTGCCAGCAGTTTGGCTAGCGGGATGGGCTCCTACGAGCAGTACTTC. This codes for CASSLASGMGSYEQYF.

This clonotype was picked up a small number of times. The chain combines TRBV20-1 with TRBJ2-7; 12 nucleotides line up with TRBD2. There are 17 residues in the CDR3. Trimming removed 0 bases from V and 0 bases from J; junction bases left unmatched: 6. CDR1 is DFQATT and CDR2 is SNEGSKA in the germline V gene (reference sequence). CDR3 region: CSARDRKLAGGSYEQYF. Written as DNA, the CDR3 is TGCAGTGCTAGAGATCGGAAACTAGCGGGAGGCTCCTACGAGCAGTACTTC.

The chain combines TRBV29-1 with TRBJ1-1, with 8 bases identical to TRBD1. This CDR3 comprises 14 residues. The germline CDR1 and CDR2 sequences are SQVTM and ANQGSEA. After removal of 3 bases from V and 4 bases from J, the junction contained 7 bases not matched to a gene. CDR3 DNA sequence: TGCAGCGTTGAGGCTCATACAGGGGGCACTGAAGCTTTCTTT. Protein product: CSVEAHTGGTEAFF.

V is TRBV20-1 and J is TRBJ2-1; 8 nucleotides match TRBD2. In germline, CDR1 is DFQATT, CDR2 SNEGSKA (reference sequence). The length of the CDR3 is 14 residues. The J segment lost 4 bases and the V segment lost 1 base, leaving 3 bases of the junction unmatched. Written as DNA, the CDR3 is TGCAGTGCTAGAGCGGGGGGGGTATACAATGAGCAGTTCTTC. Protein product: CSARAGGVYNEQFF.

The chain has TRBV7-9 and TRBJ1-2; D ambiguous. Germline V gene data show CDR1 as SEHNR and CDR2 as FQNEAQ (reference sequence). Deletions cut 1 base from V and 1 base from J, with 10 bases between. The CDR3 loop spans 15 amino acids. CDR3 sequence (DNA): TGTGCCAGCAGCTTAGGAGGAGGGTTTAACTATGGCTACACCTTC. It is translated as CASSLGGGFNYGYTF.

The chain recombines TRBV2 with TRBJ2-3; 11 bases line up with TRBD2. After removal of 7 bases from V and 0 bases from J, the junction contained 9 bases not matched to a gene. This CDR3 has 17 amino acids. Germline V gene data show CDR1 as SNHLY and CDR2 as FYNNEI. This CDR3 reads CASTTLGLAASTDTQYF. CDR3 in DNA: TGTGCCAGCACCACATTGGGACTAGCGGCTAGCACAGATACGCAGTATTTT.

This clonotype has at least ten counts. The J gene is TRBJ2-1, the V gene TRBV29-1; 8 bases match TRBD1. Germline-derived CDR1 and CDR2 are SQVTM and ANQGSEA. CDR3 length: 12 amino acids. Trimming removed 8 bases from V and 5 bases from J; junction bases left unmatched: 5. CDR3 residues: CSPRGQDNEQFF. The DNA of the CDR3 is TGCAGCCCCCGGGGACAGGACAATGAGCAGTTCTTC.

The chain links TRBV7-8 to TRBJ2-3; 11 bases map to TRBD2. The CDR3 extends over 16 amino acids. Trimming at V came to 3 bases and at J to 1 base, leaving 3 bases not matched to a gene. Germline CDR1 SGHVS, CDR2 FQNEAQ. In nucleotides, the CDR3 is TGTGCCAGCAGCTTTACTAGCGGGAGCCGCACAGATACGCAGTATTTT. Protein product: CASSFTSGSRTDTQYF.

This chain links TRBV7-2 with TRBJ2-5, with D uncertain. Germline assignment: CDR1 SGHTA and CDR2 FQGNSA. V was pared by 6 bases and J by 3 bases, with 20 bases between. The CDR3 is 16 amino acids. CDR3 sequence (DNA): TGTGCCAGCAGTCCCAATCCGTTACTACAAGAAGAGACCCAGTACTTC. Its protein product is CASSPNPLLQEETQYF.